The entry below describes one T cell receptor beta chain. Assignment of participants to cohorts was predicated upon participant-reported clinical history. This specimen belongs to a study of blood T cell repertoires in COVID-19. Study in general: In each case, the material was cDNA or gDNA derived from T cells, B-cell-depleted T cells, or PBMCs.

Original data processing: Estimation of nucleated cell counts was performed using reference gene primer amplification. Sequenced by immunoSEQ multiplex PCR; TCRdb stores in-frame clones only, minus some. The V and J calls and clone size come from that table; D and trimming were worked out from the DNA. The table lists roughly 300,000 clones, 85% to 90% of them singletons. Trimming left V 6 bases short and J 6 bases short, with 11 bases between. CDR1 is KGHSH, CDR2 LQKENI, per germline. The CDR3 has 13 residues. The sequence was collected from a man under 40 who had recovered from COVID-19. Sequences were obtained from PBMCs or T cells enriched from blood (not recorded which). The rearrangement links TRBV18 to TRBJ2-2; D not certain. CDR3 loop: CASSPRLAGELFF. The CDR3 coding sequence is TGTGCCAGCTCCCCGAGGCTCGCCGGGGAGCTGTTTTTT.